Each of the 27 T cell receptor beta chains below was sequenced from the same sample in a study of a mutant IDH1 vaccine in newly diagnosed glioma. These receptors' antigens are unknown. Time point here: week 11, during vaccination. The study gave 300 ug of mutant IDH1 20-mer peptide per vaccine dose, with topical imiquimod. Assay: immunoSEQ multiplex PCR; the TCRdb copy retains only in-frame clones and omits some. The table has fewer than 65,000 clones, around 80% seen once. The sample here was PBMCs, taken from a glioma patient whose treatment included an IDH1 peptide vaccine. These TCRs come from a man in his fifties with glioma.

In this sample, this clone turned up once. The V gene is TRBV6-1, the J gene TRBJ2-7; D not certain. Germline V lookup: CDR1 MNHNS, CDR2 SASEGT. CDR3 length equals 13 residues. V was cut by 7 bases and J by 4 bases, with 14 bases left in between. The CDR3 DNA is TGTGCCAGCAAAAAGGGCCCCGCGTACGAGCAGTACTTC. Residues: CASKKGPAYEQYF.

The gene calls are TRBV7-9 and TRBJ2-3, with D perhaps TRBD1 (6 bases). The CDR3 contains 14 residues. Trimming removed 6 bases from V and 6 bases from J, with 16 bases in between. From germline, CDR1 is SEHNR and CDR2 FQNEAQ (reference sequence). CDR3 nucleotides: TGTGCCAGCAGTCCGGGGTGGGGGCTGGATACGCAGTATTTT. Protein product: CASSPGWGLDTQYF.

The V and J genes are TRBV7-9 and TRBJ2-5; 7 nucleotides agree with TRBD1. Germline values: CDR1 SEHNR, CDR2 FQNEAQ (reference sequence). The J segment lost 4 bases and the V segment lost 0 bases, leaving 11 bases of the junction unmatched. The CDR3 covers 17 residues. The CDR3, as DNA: TGTGCCAGCAGCTTAGCCAGGGGGTACGGTAGTGGAGAGACCCAGTACTTC. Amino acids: CASSLARGYGSGETQYF.

The CDR3 protein is CASSYSRDSLGYTF. The CDR3 region has the DNA TGTGCCAGCAGTTACTCAAGGGACTCCCTGGGCTACACCTTC. The chain carries TRBV6-5 and TRBJ1-2, with TRBD1 as a possible D gene (5 bases). Per germline, CDR1 MNHEY and CDR2 SVGAGI. Trimming removed 0 bases from V and 8 bases from J, with 13 bases in between. The CDR3 loop spans 14 amino acids.

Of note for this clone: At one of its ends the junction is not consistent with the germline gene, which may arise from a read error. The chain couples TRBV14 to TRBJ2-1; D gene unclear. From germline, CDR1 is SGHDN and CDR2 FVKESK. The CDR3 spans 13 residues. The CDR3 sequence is CASSQVRGHWVVF. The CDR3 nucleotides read TGTGCCAGCAGCCAAGTCAGAGGTCACTGGGTGGTCTTC.

Here the CDR3 reads CAWSGDGEGTDTQYF. As DNA, the CDR3 is TGTGCCTGGAGTGGGGACGGTGAGGGCACAGATACGCAGTATTTT. The chain combines TRBV30 with TRBJ2-3, with D perhaps TRBD1 or TRBD2 (5 bases each). Trimming stripped 1 base from V and 1 base from J, with 12 bases between. The CDR3 is made up of 15 amino acids. Germline V CDR1 and CDR2: GTSNPN, SVGIG (reference sequence).

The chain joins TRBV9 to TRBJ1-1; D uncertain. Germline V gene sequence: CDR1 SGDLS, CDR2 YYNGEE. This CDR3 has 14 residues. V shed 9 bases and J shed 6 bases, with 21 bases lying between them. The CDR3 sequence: CATVSLESGAEAFF. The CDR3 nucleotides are TGTGCCACAGTTTCATTAGAGAGTGGAGCTGAAGCTTTCTTT.

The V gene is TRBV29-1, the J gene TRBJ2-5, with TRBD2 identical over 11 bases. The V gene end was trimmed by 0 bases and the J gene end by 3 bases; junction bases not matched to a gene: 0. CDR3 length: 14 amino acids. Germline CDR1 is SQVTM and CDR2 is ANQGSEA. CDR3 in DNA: TGCAGCGTTGAAGAGACTAGCGGGGAAGAGACCCAGTACTTC. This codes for CSVEETSGEETQYF.

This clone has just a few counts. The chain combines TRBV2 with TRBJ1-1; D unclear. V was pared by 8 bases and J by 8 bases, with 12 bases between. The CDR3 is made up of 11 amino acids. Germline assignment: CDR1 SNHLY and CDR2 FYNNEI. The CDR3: CASGEGLEAFF. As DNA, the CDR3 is TGTGCCAGCGGGGAGGGCCTGGAAGCTTTCTTT. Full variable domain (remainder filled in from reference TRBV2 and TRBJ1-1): EPEVTQTPSHQVTQMGQEVILRCVPISNHLYFYWYRQILGQKVEFLVSFYNNEISEKSEIFDDQFSVERPDGSNFTLKIRSTKLEDSAMYFCASGEGLEAFFGQGTRLTVV.

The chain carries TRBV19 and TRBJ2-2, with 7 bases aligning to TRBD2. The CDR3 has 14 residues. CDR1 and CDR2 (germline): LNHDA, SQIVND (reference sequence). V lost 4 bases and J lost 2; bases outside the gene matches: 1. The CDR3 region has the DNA TGTGCCAGTAGTACTAGCGGAAACACCGGGGAGCTGTTTTTT. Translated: CASSTSGNTGELFF. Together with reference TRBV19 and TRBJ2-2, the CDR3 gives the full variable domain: DGGITQSPKYLFRKEGQNVTLSCEQNLNHDAMYWYRQDPGQGLRLIYYSQIVNDFQKGDIAEGYSVSREKKESFPLTVTSAQKNPTAFYLCASSTSGNTGELFFGEGSRLTVL.

CDR3: CATSDRGYGYTF. The DNA for the CDR3 is TGTGCCACCTCCGACAGGGGCTATGGCTACACCTTC. The chain uses TRBV21-1 and TRBJ1-2; the tabulated D call, TRBD1, remains unverified against the DNA. TRBV21-1 is annotated as a pseudogene. CDR3 length equals 12 residues.

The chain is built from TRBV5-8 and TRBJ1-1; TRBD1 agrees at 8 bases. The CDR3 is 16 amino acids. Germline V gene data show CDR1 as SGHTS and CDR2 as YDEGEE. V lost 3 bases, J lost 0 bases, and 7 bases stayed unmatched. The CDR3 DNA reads TGTGCCAGCAGCTACCGGACAGGGCTCTTGAACACTGAAGCTTTCTTT. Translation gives CASSYRTGLLNTEAFF.

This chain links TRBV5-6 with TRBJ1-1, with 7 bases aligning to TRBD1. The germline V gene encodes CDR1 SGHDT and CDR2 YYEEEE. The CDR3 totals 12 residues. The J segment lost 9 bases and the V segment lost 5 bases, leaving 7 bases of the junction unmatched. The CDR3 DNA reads TGTGCCAGCAGACGGACAGGAATCAAAGCTTTCTTT. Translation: CASRRTGIKAFF.

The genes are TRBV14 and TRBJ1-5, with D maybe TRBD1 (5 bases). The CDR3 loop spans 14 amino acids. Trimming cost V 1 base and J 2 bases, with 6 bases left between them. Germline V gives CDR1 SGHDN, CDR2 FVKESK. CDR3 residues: CASSQVGGNQPQHF. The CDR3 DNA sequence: TGTGCCAGCAGCCAAGTAGGGGGCAATCAGCCCCAGCATTTT. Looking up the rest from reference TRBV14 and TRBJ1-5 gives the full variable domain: EAGVTQFPSHSVIEKGQTVTLRCDPISGHDNLYWYRRVMGKEIKFLLHFVKESKQDESGMPNNRFLAERTGGTYSTLKVQPAELEDSGVYFCASSQVGGNQPQHFGDGTRLSIL.

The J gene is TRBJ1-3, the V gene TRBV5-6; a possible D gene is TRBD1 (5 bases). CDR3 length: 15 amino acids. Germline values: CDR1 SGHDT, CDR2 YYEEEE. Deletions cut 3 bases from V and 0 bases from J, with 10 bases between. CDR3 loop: CASSYGGSSGNTIYF. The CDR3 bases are TGTGCCAGCAGCTACGGGGGAAGCTCTGGAAACACCATATATTTT.

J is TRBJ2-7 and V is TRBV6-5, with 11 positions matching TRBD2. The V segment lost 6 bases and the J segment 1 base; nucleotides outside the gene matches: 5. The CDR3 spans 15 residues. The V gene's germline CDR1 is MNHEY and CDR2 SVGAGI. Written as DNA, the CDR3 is TGTGCCAGCAGACCTAGCGGGGGGACTTCCTACGAGCAGTACTTC. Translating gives CASRPSGGTSYEQYF.

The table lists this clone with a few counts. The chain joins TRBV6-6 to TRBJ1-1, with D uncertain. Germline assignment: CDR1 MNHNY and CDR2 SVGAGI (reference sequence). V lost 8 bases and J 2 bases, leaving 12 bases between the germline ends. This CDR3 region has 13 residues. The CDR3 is CASSRPPNTEAFF. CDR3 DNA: TGTGCCAGCTCTAGGCCACCAAACACTGAAGCTTTCTTT.

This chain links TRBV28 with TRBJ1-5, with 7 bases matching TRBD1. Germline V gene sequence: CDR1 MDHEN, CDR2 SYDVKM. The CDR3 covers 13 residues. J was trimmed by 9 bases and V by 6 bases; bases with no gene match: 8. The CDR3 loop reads CASRTQGERPQHF. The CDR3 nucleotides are TGTGCCAGCAGGACGCAGGGGGAGCGGCCCCAGCATTTT.

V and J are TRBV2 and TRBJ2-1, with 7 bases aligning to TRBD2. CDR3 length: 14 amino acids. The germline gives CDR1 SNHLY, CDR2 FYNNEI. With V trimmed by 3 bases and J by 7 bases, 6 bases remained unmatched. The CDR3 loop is CASSDSGGPNEQFF. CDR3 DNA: TGTGCCAGCAGTGATTCGGGGGGACCTAATGAGCAGTTCTTC.

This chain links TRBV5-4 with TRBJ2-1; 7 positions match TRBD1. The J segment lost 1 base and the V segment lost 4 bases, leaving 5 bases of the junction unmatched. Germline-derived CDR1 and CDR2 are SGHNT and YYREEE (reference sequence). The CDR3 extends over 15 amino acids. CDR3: CASSPYRGSYNEQFF. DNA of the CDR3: TGTGCCAGCAGCCCGTACAGGGGTTCCTACAATGAGCAGTTCTTC.

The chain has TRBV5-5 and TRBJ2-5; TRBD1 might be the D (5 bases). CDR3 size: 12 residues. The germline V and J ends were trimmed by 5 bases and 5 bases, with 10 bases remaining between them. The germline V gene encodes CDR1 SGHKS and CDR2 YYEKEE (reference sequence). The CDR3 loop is CASRQVRETQYF. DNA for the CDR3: TGTGCCAGCAGACAGGTCAGGGAGACCCAGTACTTC. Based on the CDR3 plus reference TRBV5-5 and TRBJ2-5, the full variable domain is DAGVTQSPTHLIKTRGQQVTLRCSPISGHKSVSWYQQVLGQGPQFIFQYYEKEERGRGNFPDRFSARQFPNYSSELNVNALLLGDSALYLCASRQVRETQYFGPGTRLLVL.

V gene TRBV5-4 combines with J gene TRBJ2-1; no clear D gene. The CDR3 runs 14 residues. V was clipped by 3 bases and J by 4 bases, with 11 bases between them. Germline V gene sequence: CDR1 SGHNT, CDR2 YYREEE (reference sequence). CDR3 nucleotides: TGTGCCAGCAGCTCCGACGGGTCATACAATGAGCAGTTCTTC. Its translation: CASSSDGSYNEQFF.

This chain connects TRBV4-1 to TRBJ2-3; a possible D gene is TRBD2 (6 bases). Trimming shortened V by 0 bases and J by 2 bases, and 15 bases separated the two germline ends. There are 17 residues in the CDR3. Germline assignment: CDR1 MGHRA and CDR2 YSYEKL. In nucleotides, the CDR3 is TGCGCCAGCAGCCAAGATATGGGCGGCGGGAACACAGATACGCAGTATTTT. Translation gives CASSQDMGGGNTDTQYF.

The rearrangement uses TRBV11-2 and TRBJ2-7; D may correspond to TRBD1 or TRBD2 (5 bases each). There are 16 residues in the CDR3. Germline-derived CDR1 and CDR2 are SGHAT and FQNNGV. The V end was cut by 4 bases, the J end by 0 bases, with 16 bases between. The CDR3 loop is CASSSEGRFGSYEQYF. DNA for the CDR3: TGTGCCAGCAGCTCTGAGGGGAGATTCGGCTCCTACGAGCAGTACTTC.

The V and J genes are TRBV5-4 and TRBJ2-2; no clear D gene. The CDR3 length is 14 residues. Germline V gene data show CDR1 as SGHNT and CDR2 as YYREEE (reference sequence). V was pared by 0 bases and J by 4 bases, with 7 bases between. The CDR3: CASSLASGTGELFF. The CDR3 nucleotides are TGTGCCAGCAGCTTGGCCTCGGGCACCGGGGAGCTGTTTTTT.

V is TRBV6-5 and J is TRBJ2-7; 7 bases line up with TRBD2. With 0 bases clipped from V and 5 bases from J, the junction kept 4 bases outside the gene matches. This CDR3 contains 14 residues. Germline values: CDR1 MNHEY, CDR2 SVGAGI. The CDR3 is CASSYSGGGDEQYF. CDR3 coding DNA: TGTGCCAGCAGTTACTCGGGGGGGGGAGACGAGCAGTACTTC.

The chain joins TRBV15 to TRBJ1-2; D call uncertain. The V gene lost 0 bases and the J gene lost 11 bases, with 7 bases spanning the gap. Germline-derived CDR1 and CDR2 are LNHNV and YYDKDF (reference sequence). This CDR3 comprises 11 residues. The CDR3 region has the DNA TGTGCCACCAGCAGAGATCTGGGGTACACCTTC. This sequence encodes CATSRDLGYTF.